Given below is one T cell receptor beta chain in context. The antigen remains undetermined. Germline lookup yields CDR1 SGHVS and CDR2 FNYEAQ. This CDR3 contains 13 residues. V was shortened by 2 bases and J by 5 bases, with 7 bases between the two germline ends. The entry originates in a study of CD8 T cells in ankylosing spondylitis. Study-wide results and limits: Reactive arthritis synovial fluid and blood were previously reported to contain some motif variants. In peripheral blood, disease-linked CD8+ clones occurred at relatively low frequencies. Reportedly, matched ankylosing spondylitis synovial fluid was significantly enriched for disease-linked clones.

Quantitative barcoded 5'-RACE was used to prepare TCR beta libraries. TCRdb ran MiXCR on the 5' RACE reads and lists one entry per CDR3 protein. The table lists under 300,000 distinct CDR3 sequences, more than 9% of them singletons. The specimen was blood, either unsorted or a sorted T cell fraction (not recorded which). This sequence originates from a male donor with ankylosing spondylitis or in good health (not recorded which). The chain links TRBV7-6 to TRBJ2-1; weak D call: TRBD2 (5 bases). The CDR3: CASSLMTNNEQFF. CDR3 sequence (DNA): TGTGCCAGCAGCTTAATGACTAACAATGAGCAGTTCTTC.